Included here is one T cell receptor beta chain sequence, with context. Antigen: not known. The entry originates in a study of response to subunit inactivated influenza vaccine. CDR1 is SGHKS and CDR2 is YYEKEE in the germline V gene (reference sequence). There are 14 residues in the CDR3. The V end was cut by 0 bases, the J end by 8 bases, with 14 bases between. Each CDR3 protein gets one entry after TCRdb re-called the RT-PCR reads with MiXCR. The table includes around 520,000 distinct CDR3 sequences, over 25% detected once. General study points: Few new T cells, the authors suggested, are recruited by each seasonal influenza vaccination.

The sample consisted of CD4+ T cells sorted from PBMCs, taken approximately 5 days after vaccination. The TCR comes from a man over 45 who received an inactivated influenza vaccine. The rearrangement uses TRBV5-5 and TRBJ1-2; D is ambiguous. CDR3 amino acids: CASSLANWEYGYTF. DNA for the CDR3: TGTGCCAGCAGCTTGGCGAACTGGGAGTACGGCTACACCTTC.